The sample holds many counts of the clone carrying this T cell receptor (beta chain). The antigen remains undetermined. In a multiplex PCR, 32 V and 13 J primers amplified TCR beta CDR3. Each CDR3 protein gets one entry after TCRdb re-called the multiplex PCR reads with MiXCR. The sample contains 7,000 to 8,000 distinct CDR3 sequences, around 21% of which appear only once. The entry originates in a study of immune heterogeneity within non-small cell lung tumors. Study findings and constraints: Patients largely differed in their high-frequency T-cell receptor beta clonotypes. Within each patient, tumor sites shared identical dominant CDR3 beta clonotypes and also held site-unique high-frequency clones. Local T-cell repertoire clonality was correlated with local tumor mutational burden, and the correlation was positive. It was moderate in strength but statistically significant (R about 0.36).

As template, the study used bulk tumor genomic DNA at 550 to 650 ng per sample. Multiple biopsies spaced far apart were taken from each primary tumor during surgery. Patients underwent curative surgery for non-small cell lung cancer (untreated and newly diagnosed). Each donor was a newly diagnosed non-small cell lung cancer patient undergoing surgery with curative intent. Sequenced sample: lung tumor tissue. This receptor was taken from a man aged 60 to 69 with non-small cell lung cancer.

This CDR3 reads CASSAPGASTDTQYF. As DNA, the CDR3 is TGTGCCAGCAGCGCGCCGGGGGCAAGCACAGATACGCAGTATTTT. The chain recombines TRBV12-3 or TRBV12-4 with TRBJ2-3, with D perhaps assigned TRBD1 or TRBD2 (6 bases each). This CDR3 is built from 15 residues. Trimming stripped 6 bases from V and 0 bases from J, with 13 bases between.